Listed below are T cell receptor beta chains from one sample, sequenced in a study of OX40 agonist ivuxolimab in advanced cancers. Sequenced by immunoSEQ multiplex PCR; TCRdb stores in-frame clones only, minus some. Altogether about 61,000 clones are present, about 88% being singletons, with the ten largest covering around 0.6%. The sequences come from CD4+ or CD8+ T cells sorted from blood, collected in a trial of the OX40 agonist ivuxolimab. The receptors originated from an adult with an advanced solid tumor such as melanoma, head and neck, liver or kidney cancer. Both conserved end residues are part of each CDR3. A D gene is named only where the DNA matches it firmly. Not all rows give a size; the values are once, few, many and, for expanded clones, a class.

>NA|TRBV10-3|TRBJ1-1|TRBD1
TGTGCCATCAGTGAGACCGGACAGGGGGACACTGAAGCTTTCTTT
CAISETGQGDTEAFF
>NA|TRBV28|TRBJ1-5|TRBD1
TGTGCCAGCAGTTTACCCCGGGACAGGCCCCATCAGCCCCAGCATTTT
CASSLPRDRPHQPQHF
>few|TRBV30|TRBJ1-1|TRBD1
TGTGCCTGGAGGGGGAACCCGGGACAGGGGGCCACTGAAGCTTTCTTT
CAWRGNPGQGATEAFF
>NA|TRBV5-1|TRBJ2-1|TRBD2
TGCGCCAGCAGCCCGCAACTAGCGGGGGGGCCTGAGCAGTTCTTC
CASSPQLAGGPEQFF
>NA|TRBV6-5|TRBJ2-3|TRBD2
TGTGCCAGCAGGCTTAGCGGGAGGAGGGCAGATACGCAGTATTTT
CASRLSGRRADTQYF
>few|TRBV7-7|TRBJ2-1|TRBD2
TGTGCCAGCAGCTTAGGGGGACTAGGGTCTAATGAGCAGTTCTTC
CASSLGGLGSNEQFF
>NA|TRBV4-1|TRBJ2-4|NA
TGCGCCAGCAGCCAAGAGGAGGGGTTCCCTTTTGGAAACATTCAGTACTTC
CASSQEEGFPFGNIQYF
>NA|TRBV18|TRBJ2-5|NA
TGTGCCAGCTCACCGACAGTCACCGGCGAGACCCAGTACTTC
CASSPTVTGETQYF
>NA|TRBV9|TRBJ1-2|NA
TGTGCCAGCAGCCCCGTCTTCGGTGGCTACACCTTC
CASSPVFGGYTF
>NA|TRBV7-9|TRBJ2-1|TRBD1
TGTGCCAGCAGTCTGGGACAGGGAGGCTCCAATGAGCAGTTCTTC
CASSLGQGGSNEQFF
>NA|TRBV6-1|TRBJ2-3|NA
TGTGCCAGCAAGGTGGCTAGCGGCACAGATACGCAGTATTTT
CASKVASGTDTQYF
>NA|TRBV6-1|TRBJ1-2|NA
TGTGCCAGCGGGAATGGGGCAGGGAATGGCTACACCTTC
CASGNGAGNGYTF
>NA|TRBV29-1|TRBJ2-3|NA
TGCAGCGTTTACAGGGTCACAGATACGCAGTATTTT
CSVYRVTDTQYF
>NA|TRBV5-8|TRBJ1-1|TRBD1
TGTGCCAGCAGCAGGCCCGGGACACTCCGACAGGGCACTGAAGCTTTCTTT
CASSRPGTLRQGTEAFF
>NA|TRBV29-1|TRBJ1-1|NA
TGCAGCGTTGAAGAAGGTGGCGCCGGTGAAGCTTTCTTT
CSVEEGGAGEAFF
>once|TRBV6-5|TRBJ2-3|TRBD2
TGTGCCACGCGACGAGCGGGAGGGACAGATACGCAGTATTTT
CATRRAGGTDTQYF
>few|TRBV7-2|TRBJ1-1|NA
TGTGCCAGCAAGCGATCAAACAGGGATCCTGAAGCTTTCTTT
CASKRSNRDPEAFF
>NA|TRBV19|TRBJ2-3|TRBD2
TGTGCCAGTAGCATAGCGGGAGTACGTCGTACGCAGTATTTT
CASSIAGVRRTQYF
>NA|TRBV4-3|TRBJ2-7|NA
TGCGCCAGCAGCCAATCGCTAACAGGGTCAGACTCCTACGAGCAGTACTTC
CASSQSLTGSDSYEQYF
>NA|TRBV4-1|TRBJ2-5|TRBD1
TGCGCCAGCAGCCAGATAGGGAACAGGGGAGAGACCCAGTACTTC
CASSQIGNRGETQYF
>few|TRBV27|TRBJ2-1|NA
TGTGCCAGCAGGCAGGTGTGGGATAGTGGTTACAATGAGCAGTTCTTC
CASRQVWDSGYNEQFF
>few|TRBV5-1|TRBJ2-7|NA
TGCGCCAGCAGCCAGGACCCAGGAAGTTCCTACGAGCAGTACTTC
CASSQDPGSSYEQYF
>once|TRBV5-1|TRBJ2-2|TRBD1
TGCGCCAGCAGCTTTGGACAGGGAGGAACCGGGGAGCTGTTTTTT
CASSFGQGGTGELFF
>NA|TRBV5-6|TRBJ1-4|NA
TGTGCCAGCAGCCCCGGAGGGGGGTTGAGTGAAAAACTGTTTTTT
CASSPGGGLSEKLFF
>NA|TRBV5-1|TRBJ2-5|TRBD1
TGCGCCAGCAGCGAGGACAGGGGGCAGACCCAGTACTTC
CASSEDRGQTQYF
>NA|TRBV7-2|TRBJ2-3|NA
TGTGCCAGCAGCTTAGTCTTTGGGGCCACAGATACGCAGTATTTT
CASSLVFGATDTQYF